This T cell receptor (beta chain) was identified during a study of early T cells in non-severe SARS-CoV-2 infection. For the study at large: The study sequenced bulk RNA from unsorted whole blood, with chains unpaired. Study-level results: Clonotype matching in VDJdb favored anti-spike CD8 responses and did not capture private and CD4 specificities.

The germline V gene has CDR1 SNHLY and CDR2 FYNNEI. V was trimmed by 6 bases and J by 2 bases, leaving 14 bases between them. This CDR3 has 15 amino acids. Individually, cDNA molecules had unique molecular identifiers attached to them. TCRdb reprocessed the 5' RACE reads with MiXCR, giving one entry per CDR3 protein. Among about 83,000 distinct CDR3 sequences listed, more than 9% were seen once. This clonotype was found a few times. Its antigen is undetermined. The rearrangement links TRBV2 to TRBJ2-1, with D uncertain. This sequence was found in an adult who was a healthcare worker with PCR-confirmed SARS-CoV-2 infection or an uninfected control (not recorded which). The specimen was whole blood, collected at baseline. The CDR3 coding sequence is TGTGCCAGCAGGGGAAATACAAACACCTACAATGAGCAGTTCTTC. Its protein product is CASRGNTNTYNEQFF.